These 28 T cell receptor beta chains originate from one sample sequenced in a study of spatial heterogeneity in lung cancer. Findings of the study overall: Counts of expanded alpha and beta TCRs within tumors tracked the tumor nonsynonymous mutation count.

Antigens of these TCRs are unknown. TCRdb re-called the 5' RACE reads with MiXCR, one entry per CDR3 protein. The sample carries 9,900 or so distinct CDR3 sequences, about 8.5% recorded once. As to time point: sample taken at primary tumor resection. The sequencing here drew on lung tumor tissue, taken at surgery. All receptors come from a male donor with early-stage non-small cell lung cancer.

Judged by abundance, this clonotype is medium-sized. CDR3 sequence: CASSQEAGPNTEAFF. CDR3 sequence (DNA): TGCGCCAGCAGCCAAGAAGCGGGCCCAAACACTGAAGCTTTCTTT. The chain couples TRBV4-1 to TRBJ1-1, with D uncertain. This CDR3 is 15 amino acids long. Germline CDR1 is MGHRA and CDR2 is YSYEKL. V gave up 0 bases and J gave up 2 bases, with 10 bases separating them.

The V call is TRBV12-3 or TRBV12-4, the J call TRBJ1-1; a possible D gene is TRBD1 (6 bases). V was cut by 5 bases and J by 1 base, with 8 bases left in between. The CDR3 is 13 residues long. The CDR3 sequence: CASSRRGNTEAFF. The CDR3 DNA sequence: TGTGCCAGCAGTCGCAGGGGGAACACTGAAGCTTTCTTT.

V is TRBV9 and J is TRBJ2-2; the D gene is possibly TRBD1 (6 bases). This CDR3 region has 14 residues. Germline V lookup: CDR1 SGDLS, CDR2 YYNGEE. V was pared by 4 bases and J by 7 bases, with 14 bases between. The CDR3 spells CASSPTSTGGELFF. CDR3 nucleotides: TGTGCCAGCAGCCCCACCTCGACAGGCGGGGAGCTGTTTTTT.

The V gene is TRBV7-6, the J gene TRBJ1-1; D is undetermined. Germline V gives CDR1 SGHVS, CDR2 FNYEAQ. Trimming stripped 5 bases from V and 0 bases from J, with 7 bases between. The CDR3 consists of 13 residues. CDR3 bases: TGTGCCAGCAGCGCCGACCTGAACACTGAAGCTTTCTTT. Translated, it gives CASSADLNTEAFF.

This clonotype appeared many times. The chain couples TRBV18 to TRBJ2-2; 9 bases map to TRBD1. Trimming removed 2 bases from V and 6 bases from J; junction bases left unmatched: 7. This CDR3 has 16 residues. Germline CDR1 is KGHSH and CDR2 is LQKENI. CDR3 DNA sequence: TGTGCCAGCTCACCAATACAGGGGGCTGCCGCCGGGGAGCTGTTTTTT. It translates to CASSPIQGAAAGELFF.

This clonotype was counted only a few times. The chain is built from TRBV9 and TRBJ2-5; 8 bases map to TRBD2. Germline V gene data show CDR1 as SGDLS and CDR2 as YYNGEE. This CDR3 has 15 residues. The ends lost 3 bases at V and 4 bases at J; junction bases unmatched: 8. CDR3 amino acids: CASSEVPGGGETQYF. CDR3 DNA: TGTGCCAGCAGCGAGGTCCCCGGGGGGGGAGAGACCCAGTACTTC.

This clonotype ranks as medium-sized. The chain combines TRBV18 with TRBJ1-1; possibly TRBD1 for D (6 bases). V was trimmed by 3 bases and J by 1 base, leaving 12 bases between them. The CDR3 runs to 15 residues. CDR1 is KGHSH, CDR2 LQKENI, per germline. As DNA, the CDR3 is TGTGCCAGCTCACCTTCCCGGGACACGAACACTGAAGCTTTCTTT. Amino acid sequence: CASSPSRDTNTEAFF. The full variable domain, completed using reference TRBV18 and TRBJ1-1, is NAGVMQNPRHLVRRRGQEARLRCSPMKGHSHVYWYRQLPEEGLKFMVYLQKENIIDESGMPKERFSAEFPKEGPSILRIQQVVRGDSAAYFCASSPSRDTNTEAFFGQGTRLTVV.

This clonotype turned up a few times. This rearrangement joins TRBV7-2 to TRBJ2-3, with 11 bases lining up with TRBD2. The junction had 1 base not matched to a gene; V was cut back by 3 bases and J by 2 bases. The CDR3 contains 15 residues. Germline values: CDR1 SGHTA, CDR2 FQGNSA. CDR3 nucleotide sequence: TGTGCCAGCAGCTTGGGACTAGCGGACACAGATACGCAGTATTTT. It specifies CASSLGLADTDTQYF.

This clonotype was detected many times. V gene TRBV18 combines with J gene TRBJ1-1, with D maybe TRBD1 (6 bases). The CDR3 runs to 15 residues. In germline, CDR1 is KGHSH, CDR2 LQKENI. Between the trimmed V and J ends, which lost 2 bases and 4 bases, there was a span of 14 bases. CDR3 loop: CASSPSGEWGTEAFF. DNA of the CDR3: TGTGCCAGCTCACCATCAGGGGAGTGGGGCACTGAAGCTTTCTTT.

By share of the sample, this clonotype is medium-sized. The chain is built from TRBV6-6 and TRBJ1-5, with 8 bases aligning to TRBD1. Germline CDR1 reads MNHNY; CDR2 reads SVGAGI (reference sequence). V shed 4 bases, J shed 0 bases, and the junction held 2 bases outside the gene matches. The CDR3 consists of 15 residues. The CDR3 sequence: CASSSDRGSNQPQHF. The CDR3 DNA sequence: TGTGCCAGCAGTTCCGACAGGGGTAGCAATCAGCCCCAGCATTTT.

This clonotype showed up many times. The genes are TRBV6-2 or TRBV6-3 and TRBJ2-5; tentatively, D is TRBD2 (5 bases). Between the trimmed V and J ends, which lost 6 bases and 2 bases, there was a span of 10 bases. The CDR3 consists of 13 residues. Germline assignment: CDR1 MNHEY and CDR2 SVGEGT. The CDR3 region has the DNA TGTGCCAGCAGGGTGACGGGACAAGAGACCCAGTACTTC. The encoded protein is CASRVTGQETQYF.

The V gene is TRBV2, the J gene TRBJ1-1, with D perhaps matching TRBD1 (6 bases). In germline, CDR1 is SNHLY, CDR2 FYNNEI. This CDR3 has 14 residues. V was clipped by 7 bases and J by 2 bases, with 14 bases between them. The CDR3 region is CASNQGGGNTEAFF. In DNA, the CDR3 is TGTGCCAGCAATCAAGGGGGAGGTAACACTGAAGCTTTCTTT.

This clonotype was observed a handful of times. The germline gene is not matched at one end of the junction; a read error may be the cause. The CDR3 loop is CASSPDRGGTGDLFF. The DNA for the CDR3 is TGCGCCAGCAGCCCGGACAGGGGAGGGACCGGGGACCTGTTTTTT. The gene calls are TRBV4-1 and TRBJ2-2; 9 bases align to TRBD1. Germline values: CDR1 MGHRA, CDR2 YSYEKL. There are 15 residues in the CDR3.

By proportion, this clonotype is medium-sized. The V gene is TRBV7-3, the J gene TRBJ2-7, with D unclear. Trimming took off 2 bases at V and 3 bases at J, with 8 bases between the two ends. Germline V gives CDR1 SGHTA, CDR2 FQGTGA. The CDR3 spans 13 residues. The CDR3 region is CASSLGPNYEQYF. The CDR3 nucleotides read TGTGCCAGCAGCTTAGGACCAAACTACGAGCAGTACTTC.

By sample share, this clonotype is large (0.1 to 1%). The gene calls are TRBV20-1 and TRBJ1-3; perhaps TRBD1 as D (5 bases). V shed 6 bases and J shed 4 bases, with 16 bases lying between them. Germline CDR1 DFQATT, CDR2 SNEGSKA (reference sequence). This CDR3 contains 14 residues. The CDR3 nucleotides are TGCAGTGCACCAGGGACCCCGAGAGGAAACACCATATATTTT. Its translation: CSAPGTPRGNTIYF.

In its sample, this clonotype is large. V and J are TRBV16 and TRBJ1-5, with D possibly matching TRBD1 (5 bases). Between the trimmed V and J ends, which lost 2 bases and 5 bases, there was a span of 10 bases. The germline gives CDR1 KGHSY, CDR2 FQNENV. There are 14 residues in the CDR3. DNA for the CDR3: TGTGCCAGCAGCCAAGGGGACTCTTATCAGCCCCAGCATTTT. It is translated as CASSQGDSYQPQHF.

At least ten counts were recorded for this clonotype. The J gene is TRBJ2-1, the V gene TRBV2; 7 bases are a match to TRBD1. Germline V gene data show CDR1 as SNHLY and CDR2 as FYNNEI. The CDR3 has 13 amino acids. The junction had 7 bases not matched to a gene; V was cut back by 6 bases and J by 8 bases. CDR3 in DNA: TGTGCCAGCAGGGGACAGAAAGCCTATGAGCAGTTCTTC. Residues: CASRGQKAYEQFF.

This clonotype has just a few counts. The chain uses TRBV5-4 and TRBJ2-1; D is undetermined. From germline, CDR1 is SGHNT and CDR2 YYREEE (reference sequence). This CDR3 is 12 amino acids long. V dropped 5 bases and J dropped 5 bases, with 8 bases sitting between them. CDR3 in amino acids: CASRGLDNEQFF. CDR3 in DNA: TGTGCCAGCAGGGGCCTTGACAATGAGCAGTTCTTC.

This clonotype rates as medium-sized. This rearrangement joins TRBV28 to TRBJ1-6; D gene unclear. Trimming pared 3 bases from V and 6 bases from J, leaving 12 bases between. The CDR3 sequence is 15 residues long. Germline CDR1 and CDR2: MDHEN and SYDVKM. CDR3 in DNA: TGTGCCAGCAGTTTTGGCTCCGTCACTAATTCACCCCTCCACTTT. This gives the protein CASSFGSVTNSPLHF.

The table lists this clonotype with many counts. The genes are TRBV7-9 and TRBJ1-4, with 10 bases aligning to TRBD1. Unmatched junction bases numbered 5, after V lost 5 bases and J lost 5 bases. CDR1 is SEHNR and CDR2 is FQNEAQ in the germline V gene (reference sequence). CDR3 size: 15 residues. The CDR3 region has the DNA TGTGCCAGCAGCCCTGCGGGACAGGGGAATGAAAAACTGTTTTTT. It translates to CASSPAGQGNEKLFF.

This clonotype was seen at least ten times. The V and J genes are TRBV4-2 and TRBJ2-2, with a possible D match to TRBD1 (6 bases). Trimming took 1 base from V and 3 from J, leaving 12 bases between them. The CDR3 is 16 amino acids. CDR1 is LGHNA, CDR2 YNFKEQ, per germline. The CDR3 sequence is CASSQGRGHYTGELFF. CDR3 sequence (DNA): TGTGCCAGCAGCCAAGGCAGGGGTCACTACACCGGGGAGCTGTTTTTT.

By share, this clonotype ranks as medium-sized. The J gene is TRBJ2-7, the V gene TRBV28; D is uncertain. Trimming took off 5 bases at V and 6 bases at J, with 14 bases between the two ends. The CDR3 is 13 residues long. Germline CDR1 MDHEN, CDR2 SYDVKM. CDR3 nucleotides: TGTGCCAGCAGTAACTCCCTGGGCCCCGAGCAGTACTTC. Its translation: CASSNSLGPEQYF.

This clonotype was counted at least ten times. The genes are TRBV20-1 and TRBJ2-3; 9 nucleotides align to TRBD1. With V trimmed by 5 bases and J by 5 bases, 8 bases remained unmatched. Per germline, CDR1 DFQATT and CDR2 SNEGSKA (reference sequence). The CDR3 runs to 14 residues. The CDR3 DNA reads as TGCAGTGCTGAACCAGGGACAGGGATAGATACGCAGTATTTT. It is translated as CSAEPGTGIDTQYF.

This clonotype was counted ten times or more. The chain carries TRBV7-9 and TRBJ2-7, with 9 bases aligning to TRBD1. The CDR3 loop spans 15 amino acids. CDR1 is SEHNR and CDR2 is FQNEAQ in the germline V gene (reference sequence). With 5 bases clipped from V and 5 bases from J, the junction kept 10 bases outside the gene matches. CDR3 sequence (DNA): TGTGCCAGCAGCCCCCCACCACAGGGGGCCCACGAGCAGTACTTC. Protein product: CASSPPPQGAHEQYF.

This clonotype is classed as medium-sized. The rearrangement joins TRBV21-1 to TRBJ2-5. TRBV21-1 is a recognized pseudogene. The CDR3 runs to 15 residues. CDR3 loop: CASSKGSILGETQYF. CDR3 bases: TGTGCCAGCAGCAAAGGGAGTATTCTTGGAGAGACCCAGTACTTC.

This rearrangement joins TRBV7-2 to TRBJ1-6, with D tentatively TRBD1 (6 bases). V was cut by 4 bases and J by 8 bases, with 15 bases left in between. CDR3 length: 15 residues. The germline gives CDR1 SGHTA, CDR2 FQGNSA. Here the CDR3 reads CASSSSGTTYSPLHF. The CDR3 DNA reads TGTGCCAGCAGCTCCTCCGGGACAACTTATTCACCCCTCCACTTT.

Turning to this clonotype: This may be a read error: a much more frequent sequence differs by one nucleotide. The rearrangement joins TRBV2 to TRBJ2-2; perhaps D is TRBD1 or TRBD2 (5 bases each). V shed 5 bases and J shed 1 base, with 11 bases lying between them. Germline assignment: CDR1 SNHLY and CDR2 FYNNEI. The CDR3 contains 15 residues. DNA of the CDR3: TGTGCCAGCAGTCGGGGACCCGGGAACACCGGGGAGCTGTTTTTT. It yields the protein CASSRGPGNTGELFF.

This clonotype showed up many times. The chain combines TRBV28 with TRBJ2-2; D call uncertain. This CDR3 comprises 14 residues. Trimming took off 5 bases at V and 4 bases at J, with 11 bases between the two ends. Germline CDR1 is MDHEN and CDR2 is SYDVKM. The CDR3 DNA is TGTGCCAGCAGTCCCGTGGATTCCACCGGGGAGCTGTTTTTT. It codes for CASSPVDSTGELFF.